Below, 21 T cell receptor beta chains from the same sample are listed, as sequenced in a study of shared clonotypes between healthy human individuals. Method: immunoSEQ multiplex PCR; TCRdb's copy keeps in-frame clones and lacks some. The repertoire includes 1.4 million or so clones, approximately 98.5% of them detected once, and over 0.3% sits in the top ten. The sequencing sample was made of naive CD4+ T cells sorted from blood. Sample subset: CD45RA+ positively selected. The receptor set was obtained from a man aged 25 to 40 in good health.

The rearrangement joins TRBV5-1 to TRBJ2-1; D unresolved. This CDR3 comprises 14 residues. Germline V gives CDR1 SGHRS, CDR2 YFSETQ. Trimming cost V 5 bases and J 7 bases, with 16 bases left between them. In DNA, the CDR3 is TGCGCCAGCAGGTCCCGAGGAAGCTCTAATGAGCAGTTCTTC. Protein sequence: CASRSRGSSNEQFF.

The table lists this clone with a few counts. Different DNA sequences within this sample yield the same CDR3. The chain recombines TRBV6-1 with TRBJ2-7; D gene unclear. This CDR3 contains 11 residues. Trimming left V 2 bases short and J 3 bases short, with 2 bases between. CDR1 is MNHNS, CDR2 SASEGT, per germline. Here the CDR3 DNA reads TGTGCCAGCAGTGAACTCTACGAGCAGTACTTC. This codes for CASSELYEQYF.

The CDR3 protein is CASSLGDTKNQPQHF. In nucleotides, the CDR3 is TGTGCCAGCAGCTTAGGGGACACAAAGAATCAGCCCCAGCATTTT. The chain employs TRBV7-8 and TRBJ1-5; tentative D call: TRBD1 (6 bases). In germline, CDR1 is SGHVS, CDR2 FQNEAQ. V lost 1 base to trimming and J lost 4 bases, with 11 bases between them. This CDR3 spans 15 amino acids.

The chain couples TRBV18 to TRBJ2-3; weak D call: TRBD1 (5 bases). The ends were cut back, 1 base at V and 0 bases at J, with 8 bases in the middle. The germline V gene encodes CDR1 KGHSH and CDR2 LQKENI. The CDR3 is made up of 15 amino acids. CDR3 region: CASSPRQRSTDTQYF. The DNA for the CDR3 is TGTGCCAGCTCACCACGACAGAGGAGCACAGATACGCAGTATTTT.

The chain's CDR3 is CASSQNAGANVLTF. As DNA, the CDR3 is TGTGCCAGCAGCCAAAACGCTGGGGCCAACGTCCTGACTTTC. The rearrangement links TRBV16 to TRBJ2-6; D unresolved. Germline V lookup: CDR1 KGHSY, CDR2 FQNENV. Trimming took off 2 bases at V and 2 bases at J, with 4 bases between the two ends. This CDR3 contains 14 residues. Together with reference TRBV16 and TRBJ2-6, the CDR3 gives the full variable domain: GEEVAQTPKHLVRGEGQKAKLYCAPIKGHSYVFWYQQVLKNEFKFLISFQNENVFDETGMPKERFSAKCLPNSPCSLEIQATKLEDSAVYFCASSQNAGANVLTFGAGSRLTVL.

The chain links TRBV30 to TRBJ1-5; D is possibly TRBD1 (5 bases). The CDR3 consists of 14 residues. The V gene lost 0 bases and the J gene lost 6 bases, with 12 bases spanning the gap. Per germline, CDR1 GTSNPN and CDR2 SVGIG (reference sequence). The CDR3 region is CAWSVSGTGQPQHF. The CDR3 nucleotides read TGTGCCTGGAGTGTATCCGGGACGGGTCAGCCCCAGCATTTT.

The gene calls are TRBV5-4 and TRBJ2-1, with TRBD2 matching over 11 bases. Germline values: CDR1 SGHNT, CDR2 YYREEE (reference sequence). CDR3 size: 16 residues. V trimming: 6 bases; J trimming: 4 bases; junction bases outside the gene matches: 9. CDR3 DNA sequence: TGTGCCAGCACCGAAGGGGGACTAGCGGATTACAATGAGCAGTTCTTC. Translating it yields CASTEGGLADYNEQFF.

The V call is TRBV5-4, the J call TRBJ2-1, with 13 bases that match TRBD2. The trim removed 5 bases at V and 8 bases at J, leaving 7 bases unmatched. CDR1 is SGHNT, CDR2 YYREEE, per germline (reference sequence). CDR3 length: 15 residues. The CDR3 protein is CASRLAGGTSDEQFF. In DNA form, the CDR3 reads TGTGCCAGCAGACTAGCGGGGGGGACCTCGGATGAGCAGTTCTTC.

V gene TRBV5-5 combines with J gene TRBJ1-1, with 8 positions matching TRBD1. The V gene's germline CDR1 is SGHKS and CDR2 YYEKEE (reference sequence). V lost 4 bases to trimming and J lost 1 base; unmatched junction nucleotides: 6. The CDR3 is 15 residues long. DNA of the CDR3: TGTGCCAGCAGCGTGCGACAGGGGACGAACACTGAAGCTTTCTTT. As protein: CASSVRQGTNTEAFF.

For the CDR3, the DNA is TGTGCCAGCTTCGGACTAGCGGGAGGAACGCCCACAGATACGCAGTATTTT. This codes for CASFGLAGGTPTDTQYF. The V gene is TRBV18, the J gene TRBJ2-3; 14 bases fit TRBD2. The junction had 8 bases not matched to a gene; V was cut back by 7 bases and J by 2 bases. Germline loops: CDR1 KGHSH, CDR2 LQKENI. This CDR3 has 17 amino acids.

As to this clone: Within the sample, other DNA sequences also encode this same CDR3. The genes are TRBV7-6 and TRBJ2-1, with a tentative D call TRBD1 (6 bases). Trimming stripped 2 bases from V and 7 bases from J, with 6 bases between. Looked up from germline, CDR1 is SGHVS and CDR2 is FNYEAQ. The CDR3 sequence is 12 residues long. CDR3 coding DNA: TGTGCCAGCAGCTTACAGGGGAATGAGCAGTTCTTC. This encodes CASSLQGNEQFF.

This rearrangement joins TRBV5-1 to TRBJ2-6; D gene ambiguous. Germline loops: CDR1 SGHRS, CDR2 YFSETQ. The V and J ends lost 3 bases and 0 bases respectively, with 10 bases between them. The CDR3 totals 16 residues. Here the CDR3 reads CASSSATHSGANVLTF. CDR3 coding DNA: TGCGCCAGCAGCTCTGCGACTCACTCTGGGGCCAACGTCCTGACTTTC.

This chain links TRBV30 with TRBJ1-2, with D tentatively TRBD1 (5 bases). V gave up 1 base and J gave up 4 bases, with 7 bases separating them. CDR3 length: 12 amino acids. Germline CDR1 GTSNPN, CDR2 SVGIG (reference sequence). CDR3 sequence: CAWSGGAYGYTF. In DNA form, the CDR3 reads TGTGCCTGGAGTGGAGGGGCCTATGGCTACACCTTC.

The gene calls are TRBV5-5 and TRBJ1-1, with D possibly TRBD1 on 6 matching bases. Trimming left V 1 base short and J 5 bases short, with 12 bases between. CDR1 and CDR2 from the germline V gene are SGHKS and YYEKEE (reference sequence). This CDR3 has 14 residues. The CDR3 here is CASSLTGTRTEAFF. The CDR3 region has the DNA TGTGCCAGCAGCTTGACAGGGACTCGGACTGAAGCTTTCTTT.

This rearrangement joins TRBV18 to TRBJ2-7, with TRBD1 matching 10 bases. V lost 6 bases and J lost 2; bases outside the gene matches: 10. The CDR3 is 16 amino acids. Germline CDR1 and CDR2: KGHSH and LQKENI. The CDR3 reads CASSLLAGTGAYEQYF. For the CDR3, the DNA is TGTGCCAGCTCCCTACTGGCCGGGACAGGGGCCTACGAGCAGTACTTC.

V and J are TRBV28 and TRBJ2-7; D unclear. CDR1 is MDHEN, CDR2 SYDVKM, per germline. The CDR3 runs to 13 residues. Trimming left V 7 bases short and J 5 bases short, with 15 bases between. In nucleotides, the CDR3 is TGTGCCAGCATTGTTCCCGCTTCGGACGAGCAGTACTTC. Encoded protein: CASIVPASDEQYF.

The chain carries TRBV6-5 and TRBJ1-4; D ambiguous. Germline assignment: CDR1 MNHEY and CDR2 SVGAGI. The CDR3 consists of 15 residues. Trimming left V 8 bases short and J 5 bases short, with 18 bases between. Here the CDR3 reads CASSSGPGPNEKLFF. As DNA, the CDR3 is TGTGCCAGCTCCTCCGGACCCGGGCCAAATGAAAAACTGTTTTTT.

In this sample, this clone turned up once. Other nucleotide sequences from this sample produce the same CDR3. V is TRBV19 and J is TRBJ2-7; tentatively, D is TRBD2 (5 bases). CDR3 length: 12 amino acids. Germline CDR1 LNHDA, CDR2 SQIVND (reference sequence). V shed 5 bases and J shed 0 bases, with 5 bases lying between them. The CDR3 nucleotides read TGTGCCAGTAGTGCGGGCTCCTACGAGCAGTACTTC. This translates into CASSAGSYEQYF. Full variable domain (outside the CDR3, taken from reference TRBV19 and TRBJ2-7): DGGITQSPKYLFRKEGQNVTLSCEQNLNHDAMYWYRQDPGQGLRLIYYSQIVNDFQKGDIAEGYSVSREKKESFPLTVTSAQKNPTAFYLCASSAGSYEQYFGPGTRLTVT.

This sequence joins TRBV27 and TRBJ1-1, with D tentatively TRBD1 (6 bases). Germline-derived CDR1 and CDR2 are MNHEY and SMNVEV (reference sequence). Trimming left V 5 bases short and J 3 bases short, with 16 bases between. CDR3 size: 15 residues. The CDR3 DNA is TGTGCCAGCAGTCTCCGAGGACAGAGATACACTGAAGCTTTCTTT. It codes for CASSLRGQRYTEAFF.

A single count supports this clone. The J gene is TRBJ2-1, the V gene TRBV2, with no clear D. V was trimmed by 3 bases and J by 9 bases, leaving 12 bases between them. Germline values: CDR1 SNHLY, CDR2 FYNNEI. The length of the CDR3 is 13 residues. CDR3 nucleotides: TGTGCCAGCAGTGACAGTTGGTCTAGTGAGCAGTTCTTC. Translation: CASSDSWSSEQFF.

The chain employs TRBV18 and TRBJ2-5, with D maybe TRBD2 (5 bases). The CDR3 loop spans 15 amino acids. The germline V gene encodes CDR1 KGHSH and CDR2 LQKENI. V was trimmed by 1 base and J by 1 base, leaving 10 bases between them. CDR3 sequence: CASSPRTRFQETQYF. In DNA, the CDR3 is TGTGCCAGCTCACCACGGACTCGTTTCCAAGAGACCCAGTACTTC. The variable domain in full, with the rest retrieved from reference TRBV18 and TRBJ2-5, is NAGVMQNPRHLVRRRGQEARLRCSPMKGHSHVYWYRQLPEEGLKFMVYLQKENIIDESGMPKERFSAEFPKEGPSILRIQQVVRGDSAAYFCASSPRTRFQETQYFGPGTRLLVL.